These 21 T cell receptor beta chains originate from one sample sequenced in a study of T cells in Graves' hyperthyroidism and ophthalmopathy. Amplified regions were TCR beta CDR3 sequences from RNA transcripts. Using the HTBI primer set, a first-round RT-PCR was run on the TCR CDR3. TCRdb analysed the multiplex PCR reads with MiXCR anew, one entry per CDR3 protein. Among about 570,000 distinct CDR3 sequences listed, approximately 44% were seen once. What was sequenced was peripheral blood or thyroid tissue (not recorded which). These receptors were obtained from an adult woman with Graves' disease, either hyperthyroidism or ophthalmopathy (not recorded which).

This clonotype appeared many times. In DNA form, the CDR3 reads TGTGCCATCAGTGGAAGGGGTTACGAGCAGTACTTC. Translated, it gives CAISGRGYEQYF. The V call is TRBV10-3, the J call TRBJ2-7; tentative D call: TRBD1 (5 bases). The CDR3 is 12 amino acids. V was pared by 4 bases and J by 4 bases, with 8 bases between. The germline CDR1 and CDR2 sequences are ENHRY and SYGVKD.

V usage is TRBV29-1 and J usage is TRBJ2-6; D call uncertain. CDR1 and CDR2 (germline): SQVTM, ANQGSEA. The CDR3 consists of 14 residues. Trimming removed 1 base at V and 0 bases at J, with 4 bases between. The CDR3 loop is CSVEGLSGANVLTF. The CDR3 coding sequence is TGCAGCGTTGAAGGCCTCTCTGGGGCCAACGTCCTGACTTTC.

CDR3 sequence reads: CASSQGQDPYGYTF. CDR3 sequence (DNA): TGCGCCAGCAGCCAAGGACAGGACCCCTATGGCTACACCTTC. The chain joins TRBV4-1 to TRBJ1-2, with D possibly being TRBD1 (6 bases). V was trimmed by 1 base and J by 4 bases, leaving 10 bases between them. Germline-derived CDR1 and CDR2 are MGHRA and YSYEKL. This CDR3 spans 14 amino acids.

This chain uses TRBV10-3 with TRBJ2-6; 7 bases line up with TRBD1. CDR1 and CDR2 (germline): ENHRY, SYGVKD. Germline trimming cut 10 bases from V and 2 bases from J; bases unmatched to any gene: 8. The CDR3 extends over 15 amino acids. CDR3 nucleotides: TGTGCCACCGGGACAGTTGGGCCTGGGGCCAACGTCCTGACTTTC. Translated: CATGTVGPGANVLTF.

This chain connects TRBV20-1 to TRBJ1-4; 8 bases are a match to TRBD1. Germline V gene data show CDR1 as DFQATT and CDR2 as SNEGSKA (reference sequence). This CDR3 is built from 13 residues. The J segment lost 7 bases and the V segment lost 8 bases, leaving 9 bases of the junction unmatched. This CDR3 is CSPAGGLGEKLFF. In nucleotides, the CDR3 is TGCAGTCCGGCAGGGGGCCTGGGTGAAAAACTGTTTTTT.

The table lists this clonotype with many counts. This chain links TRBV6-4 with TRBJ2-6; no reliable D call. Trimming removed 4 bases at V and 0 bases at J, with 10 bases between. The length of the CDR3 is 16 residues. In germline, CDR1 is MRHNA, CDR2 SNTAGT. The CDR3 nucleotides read TGTGCCAGCAGTGGTGGAAAGGACTCTGGGGCCAACGTCCTGACTTTC. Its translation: CASSGGKDSGANVLTF.

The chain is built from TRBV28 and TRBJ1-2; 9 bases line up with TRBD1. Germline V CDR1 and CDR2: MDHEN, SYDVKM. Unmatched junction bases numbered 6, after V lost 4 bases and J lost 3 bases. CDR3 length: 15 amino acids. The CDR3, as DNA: TGTGCCAGCAGTTCTGACAGGGGGACCGACTATGGCTACACCTTC. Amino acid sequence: CASSSDRGTDYGYTF.

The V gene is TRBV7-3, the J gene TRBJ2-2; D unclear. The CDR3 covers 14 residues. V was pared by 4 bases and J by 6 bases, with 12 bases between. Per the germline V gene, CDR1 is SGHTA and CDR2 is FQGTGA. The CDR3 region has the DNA TGTGCCAGCAGCTCCTCGGGTTCCCCCGGGGAGCTGTTTTTT. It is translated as CASSSSGSPGELFF. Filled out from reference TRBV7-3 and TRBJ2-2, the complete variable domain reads GAGVSQTPSNKVTEKGKYVELRCDPISGHTALYWYRQSLGQGPEFLIYFQGTGAADDSGLPNDRFFAVRPEGSVSTLKIQRTERGDSAVYLCASSSSGSPGELFFGEGSRLTVL.

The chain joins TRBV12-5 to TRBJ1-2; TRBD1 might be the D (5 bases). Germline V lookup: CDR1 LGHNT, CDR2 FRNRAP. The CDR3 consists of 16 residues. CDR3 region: CASSPGADKAGYGYTF. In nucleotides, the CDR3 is TGTGCCAGCAGTCCCGGGGCAGACAAGGCTGGGTATGGCTACACCTTC.

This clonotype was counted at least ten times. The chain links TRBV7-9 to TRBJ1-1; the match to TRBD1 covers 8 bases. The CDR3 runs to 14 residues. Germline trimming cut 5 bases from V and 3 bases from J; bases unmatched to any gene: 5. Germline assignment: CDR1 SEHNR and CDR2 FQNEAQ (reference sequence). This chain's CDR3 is CASSRQGTYTEAFF. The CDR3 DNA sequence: TGTGCCAGCAGCCGACAGGGGACCTACACTGAAGCTTTCTTT.

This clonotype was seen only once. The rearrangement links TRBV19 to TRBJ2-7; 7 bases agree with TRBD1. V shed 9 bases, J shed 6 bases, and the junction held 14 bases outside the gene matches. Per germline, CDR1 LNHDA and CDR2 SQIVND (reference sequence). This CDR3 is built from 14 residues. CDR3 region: CASSYLGQDVEQYF. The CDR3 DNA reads TGTGCCAGCAGCTATCTTGGACAGGATGTCGAGCAGTACTTC. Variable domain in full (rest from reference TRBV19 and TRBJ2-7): DGGITQSPKYLFRKEGQNVTLSCEQNLNHDAMYWYRQDPGQGLRLIYYSQIVNDFQKGDIAEGYSVSREKKESFPLTVTSAQKNPTAFYLCASSYLGQDVEQYFGPGTRLTVT.

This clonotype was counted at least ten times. The CDR3 coding sequence is TGCGCCAGCAGCCTCAGGGGGGCAATGGCCCTGAACACTGAAGCTTTCTTT. This sequence encodes CASSLRGAMALNTEAFF. The rearrangement uses TRBV5-1 and TRBJ1-1, with 7 bases lining up with TRBD1. The trim removed 4 bases at V and 0 bases at J, leaving 12 bases unmatched. CDR1 SGHRS and CDR2 YFSETQ come from the germline V gene. This CDR3 spans 17 amino acids.

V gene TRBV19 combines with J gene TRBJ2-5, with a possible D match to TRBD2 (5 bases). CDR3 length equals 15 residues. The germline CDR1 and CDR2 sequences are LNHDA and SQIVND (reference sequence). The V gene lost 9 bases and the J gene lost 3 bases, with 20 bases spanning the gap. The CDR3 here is CASSLALTREETQYF. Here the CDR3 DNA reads TGTGCCAGCAGCTTAGCCCTCACTAGGGAAGAGACCCAGTACTTC. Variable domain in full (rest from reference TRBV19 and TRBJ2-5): DGGITQSPKYLFRKEGQNVTLSCEQNLNHDAMYWYRQDPGQGLRLIYYSQIVNDFQKGDIAEGYSVSREKKESFPLTVTSAQKNPTAFYLCASSLALTREETQYFGPGTRLLVL.

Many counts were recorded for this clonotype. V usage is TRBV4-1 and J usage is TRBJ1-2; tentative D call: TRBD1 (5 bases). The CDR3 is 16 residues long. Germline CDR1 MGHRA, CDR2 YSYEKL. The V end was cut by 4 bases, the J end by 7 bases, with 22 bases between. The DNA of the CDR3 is TGCGCCAGCAGCCTGGCCCCCAACATGGCTGGGGGTGGCTACACCTTC. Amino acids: CASSLAPNMAGGGYTF.

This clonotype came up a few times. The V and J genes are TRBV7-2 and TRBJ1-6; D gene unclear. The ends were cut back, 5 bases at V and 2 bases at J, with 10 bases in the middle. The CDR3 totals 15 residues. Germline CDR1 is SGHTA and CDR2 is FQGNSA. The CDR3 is CASSLDSTYNSPLHF. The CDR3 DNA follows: TGTGCCAGCAGCCTGGACTCCACCTATAATTCACCCCTCCACTTT. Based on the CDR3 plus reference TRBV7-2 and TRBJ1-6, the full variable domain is GAGVSQSPSNKVTEKGKDVELRCDPISGHTALYWYRQSLGQGLEFLIYFQGNSAPDKSGLPSDRFSAERTGGSVSTLTIQRTQQEDSAVYLCASSLDSTYNSPLHFGNGTRLTVT.

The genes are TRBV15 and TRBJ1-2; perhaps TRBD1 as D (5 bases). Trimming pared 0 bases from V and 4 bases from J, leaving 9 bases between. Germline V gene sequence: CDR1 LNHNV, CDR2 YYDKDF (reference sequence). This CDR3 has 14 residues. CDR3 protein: CATSRDGDVYGYTF. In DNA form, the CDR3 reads TGTGCCACCAGCAGAGACGGGGACGTCTATGGCTACACCTTC.

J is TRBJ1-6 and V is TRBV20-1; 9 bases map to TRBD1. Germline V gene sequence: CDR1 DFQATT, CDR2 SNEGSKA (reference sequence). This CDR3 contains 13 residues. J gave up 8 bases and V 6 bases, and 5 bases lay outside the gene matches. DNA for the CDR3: TGCAGTGCCGGGACAGGGAAGGATTCACCCCTCCACTTT. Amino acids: CSAGTGKDSPLHF.

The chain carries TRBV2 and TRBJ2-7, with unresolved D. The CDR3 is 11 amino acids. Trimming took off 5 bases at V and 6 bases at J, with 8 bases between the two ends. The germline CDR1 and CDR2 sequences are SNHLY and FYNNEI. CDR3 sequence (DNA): TGTGCCAGCAGTCCAACAGCCGAGCAGTACTTC. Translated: CASSPTAEQYF. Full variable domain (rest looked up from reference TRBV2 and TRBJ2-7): EPEVTQTPSHQVTQMGQEVILRCVPISNHLYFYWYRQILGQKVEFLVSFYNNEISEKSEIFDDQFSVERPDGSNFTLKIRSTKLEDSAMYFCASSPTAEQYFGPGTRLTVT.

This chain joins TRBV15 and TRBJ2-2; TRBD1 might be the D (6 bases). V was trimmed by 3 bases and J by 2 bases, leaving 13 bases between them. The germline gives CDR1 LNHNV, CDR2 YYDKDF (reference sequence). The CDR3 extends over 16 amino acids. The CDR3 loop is CATSSPDRSNTGELFF. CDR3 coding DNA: TGTGCCACCAGCAGCCCCGACAGGAGTAACACCGGGGAGCTGTTTTTT.

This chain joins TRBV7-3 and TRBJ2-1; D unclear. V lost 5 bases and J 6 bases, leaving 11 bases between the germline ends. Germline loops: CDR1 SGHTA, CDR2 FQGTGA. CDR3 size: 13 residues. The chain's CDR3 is CASSLSGTNEQFF. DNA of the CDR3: TGTGCCAGCAGCCTCTCGGGTACCAATGAGCAGTTCTTC.

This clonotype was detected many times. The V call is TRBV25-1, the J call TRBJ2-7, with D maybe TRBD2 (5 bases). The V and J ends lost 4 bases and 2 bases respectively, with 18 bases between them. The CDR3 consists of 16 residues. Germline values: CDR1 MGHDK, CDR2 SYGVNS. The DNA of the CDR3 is TGTGCCAGCAGTGTAAAGAGCCGGGATAAAACCTACGAGCAGTACTTC. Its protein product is CASSVKSRDKTYEQYF.